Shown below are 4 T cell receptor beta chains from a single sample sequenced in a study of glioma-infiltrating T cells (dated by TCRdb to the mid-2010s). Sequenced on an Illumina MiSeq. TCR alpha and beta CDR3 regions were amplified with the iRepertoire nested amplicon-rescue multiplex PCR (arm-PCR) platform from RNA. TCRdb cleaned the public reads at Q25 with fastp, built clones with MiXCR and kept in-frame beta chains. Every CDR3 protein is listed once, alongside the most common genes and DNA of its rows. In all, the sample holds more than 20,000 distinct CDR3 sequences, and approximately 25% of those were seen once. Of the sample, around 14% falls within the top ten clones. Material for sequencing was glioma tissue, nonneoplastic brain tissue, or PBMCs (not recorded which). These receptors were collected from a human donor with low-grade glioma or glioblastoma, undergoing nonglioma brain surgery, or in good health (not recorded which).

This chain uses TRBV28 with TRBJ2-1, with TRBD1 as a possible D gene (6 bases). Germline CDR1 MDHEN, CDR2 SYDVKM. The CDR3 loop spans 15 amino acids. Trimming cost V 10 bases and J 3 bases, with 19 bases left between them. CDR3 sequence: CATTLGDIDYNEQFF. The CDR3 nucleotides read TGTGCCACCACCCTCGGGGACATAGACTACAATGAGCAGTTCTTC.

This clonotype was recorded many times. CDR3 sequence (DNA): TGTGCCAGCAGTTACCCACCTACGGGGACAGGAATTTGGGACGAGCAGTACTTC. Translated: CASSYPPTGTGIWDEQYF. The chain uses TRBV6-2 or TRBV6-3 and TRBJ2-7; 8 positions agree with TRBD1. CDR3 length: 18 amino acids. Germline V lookup: CDR1 MNHEY, CDR2 SVGEGT. The ends lost 2 bases at V and 5 bases at J; junction bases unmatched: 17.

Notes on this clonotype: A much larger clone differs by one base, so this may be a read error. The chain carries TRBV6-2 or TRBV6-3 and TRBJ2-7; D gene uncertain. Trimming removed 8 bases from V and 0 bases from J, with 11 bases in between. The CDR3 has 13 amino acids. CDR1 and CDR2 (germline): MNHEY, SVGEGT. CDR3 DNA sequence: TGTGCCAGCGCCTGGACGAACTCCTACGAGCAGTACTTC. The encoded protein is CASAWTNSYEQYF.

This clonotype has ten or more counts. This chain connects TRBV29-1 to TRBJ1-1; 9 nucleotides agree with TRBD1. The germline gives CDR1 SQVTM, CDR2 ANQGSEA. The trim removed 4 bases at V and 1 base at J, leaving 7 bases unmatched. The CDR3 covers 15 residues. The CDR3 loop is CSVAGTGLRNTEAFF. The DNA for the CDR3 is TGCAGCGTTGCCGGGACAGGGTTACGGAACACTGAAGCTTTCTTT.